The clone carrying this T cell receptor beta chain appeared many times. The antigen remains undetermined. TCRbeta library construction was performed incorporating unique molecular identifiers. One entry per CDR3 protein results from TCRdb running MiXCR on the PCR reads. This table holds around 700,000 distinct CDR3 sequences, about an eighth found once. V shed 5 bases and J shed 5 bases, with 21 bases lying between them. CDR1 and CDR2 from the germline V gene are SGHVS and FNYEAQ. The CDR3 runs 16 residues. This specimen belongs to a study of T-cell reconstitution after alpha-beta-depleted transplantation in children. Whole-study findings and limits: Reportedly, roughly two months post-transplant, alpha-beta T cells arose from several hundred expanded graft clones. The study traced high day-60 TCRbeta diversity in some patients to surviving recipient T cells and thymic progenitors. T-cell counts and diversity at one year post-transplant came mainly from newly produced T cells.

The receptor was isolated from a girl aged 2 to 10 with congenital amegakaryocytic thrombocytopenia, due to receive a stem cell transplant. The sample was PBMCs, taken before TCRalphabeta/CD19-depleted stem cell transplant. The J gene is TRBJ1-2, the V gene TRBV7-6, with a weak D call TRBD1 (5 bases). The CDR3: CASSLSGFRRGYGYTF. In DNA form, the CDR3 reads TGTGCCAGCAGCCTGTCGGGTTTTCGTCGGGGGTATGGCTACACCTTC.